The present TCR beta chain was sequenced within a study of T cell repertoires in cytomegalovirus infection. Across the whole study: A matching HLA type, together with CMV infection, was signaled by public TCR beta signatures.

Study-level results: Individuals carrying CMV plus the relevant HLA were identified by cumulative frequency of public TCR beta families. The ex vivo response was dominated by HLA-C-restricted CMV-specific TCR beta clonotypes.

TCRdb analysed the reads with MiXCR anew, one entry per CDR3 protein. Of approximately 500,000 distinct CDR3 sequences in the sample, around 11% were seen once. Per germline, CDR1 SEHNR and CDR2 FQNEAQ (reference sequence). V lost 1 base, J lost 0 bases, and 5 bases stayed unmatched. The CDR3 runs to 19 residues. In the case of this clonotype: Antigen: not known.

Sequenced material: PBMCs. The sequence came from a human donor in good health (CMV status not recorded). Some clones in this sample may be carry-over from other donors' samples. The genes are TRBV7-9 and TRBJ2-4, with 14 nucleotides matching TRBD2. The DNA of the CDR3 is TGTGCCAGCAGCTTAGGCGGGACTAGCGGGGGACTAGCCAAAAACATTCAGTACTTC. This sequence encodes CASSLGGTSGGLAKNIQYF.